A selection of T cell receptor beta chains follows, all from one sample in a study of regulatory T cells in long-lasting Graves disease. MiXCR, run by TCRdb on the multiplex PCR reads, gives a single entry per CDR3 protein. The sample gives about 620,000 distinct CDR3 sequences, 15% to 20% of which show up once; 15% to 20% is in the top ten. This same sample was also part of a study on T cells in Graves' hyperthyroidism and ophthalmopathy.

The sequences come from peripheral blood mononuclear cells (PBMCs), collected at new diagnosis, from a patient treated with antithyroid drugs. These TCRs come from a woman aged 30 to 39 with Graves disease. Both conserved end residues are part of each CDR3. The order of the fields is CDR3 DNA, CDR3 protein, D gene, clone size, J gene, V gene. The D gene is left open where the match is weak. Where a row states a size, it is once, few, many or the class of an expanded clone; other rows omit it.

cdr3_nt: TGTGCCAGCAGTCGGGACGGGGGTAATTATCACGGAGGTAACTACGAGCAGTACTTC
cdr3_aa: CASSRDGGNYHGGNYEQYF
d_call: NA
clone_size: many
j_call: TRBJ2-7
v_call: TRBV28

cdr3_nt: TGTGCCAGCAGCCCTACAAACCGACTAGCAGATACGCAGTATTTT
cdr3_aa: CASSPTNRLADTQYF
d_call: NA
clone_size: many
j_call: TRBJ2-3
v_call: TRBV7-9

cdr3_nt: TGCAGTGCTGCGATAGGGCTAGCGGCTTACAATGAGCAGTTCTTC
cdr3_aa: CSAAIGLAAYNEQFF
d_call: TRBD2
clone_size: few
j_call: TRBJ2-1
v_call: TRBV20-1

cdr3_nt: TGTGCCAGCTCACCTTATGGGGAGACCCAGTACTTC
cdr3_aa: CASSPYGETQYF
d_call: NA
clone_size: many
j_call: TRBJ2-5
v_call: TRBV18

cdr3_nt: TGCGCCAGCAGCTTTGGGGGGACTAGCGGGGAGTCCTACGAGCAGTACTTC
cdr3_aa: CASSFGGTSGESYEQYF
d_call: TRBD2
clone_size: many
j_call: TRBJ2-7
v_call: TRBV5-1

cdr3_nt: TGTGCCAGCAGCTTTCTGGAGACCCAGTACTTC
cdr3_aa: CASSFLETQYF
d_call: NA
clone_size: many
j_call: TRBJ2-5
v_call: TRBV28

cdr3_nt: TGCAGCGGCGACAGGGGCCTAGATACGCAGTATTTT
cdr3_aa: CSGDRGLDTQYF
d_call: TRBD1
clone_size: few
j_call: TRBJ2-3
v_call: TRBV29-1

cdr3_nt: TGCGCCAGCAGTGAGTCGGCCAGCCTTGGGGATACGCAGTATTTT
cdr3_aa: CASSESASLGDTQYF
d_call: NA
clone_size: few
j_call: TRBJ2-3
v_call: TRBV10-1

cdr3_nt: TGTGCCAGCAGTCGTACAGGGGGGACGCCCTATGGCTACACCTTC
cdr3_aa: CASSRTGGTPYGYTF
d_call: TRBD1
clone_size: many
j_call: TRBJ1-2
v_call: TRBV6-1

cdr3_nt: TGCAGTGCTAGACCCCTCCTAGCGGGAGCCTTAGGGGACATAAAAGAGACCCAGTACTTC
cdr3_aa: CSARPLLAGALGDIKETQYF
d_call: TRBD2
clone_size: many
j_call: TRBJ2-5
v_call: TRBV20-1

cdr3_nt: TGTGCCAGCAGTGACCGGGACAACACTGAAGCTTTCTTT
cdr3_aa: CASSDRDNTEAFF
d_call: NA
clone_size: many
j_call: TRBJ1-1
v_call: TRBV6-4

cdr3_nt: TGCAGTGCTACCGGGACAGTCGGTGAAAAACTGTTTTTT
cdr3_aa: CSATGTVGEKLFF
d_call: TRBD1
clone_size: NA
j_call: TRBJ1-4
v_call: TRBV20-1

cdr3_nt: TGCAGCGTTCGGGCTCGAGGGACAGACTCTGGAAACACCATATATTTT
cdr3_aa: CSVRARGTDSGNTIYF
d_call: TRBD1
clone_size: many
j_call: TRBJ1-3
v_call: TRBV29-1

cdr3_nt: TGCGCCAGTACCCAGGGGGCGGGAGACTACAATGAGCAGTTCTTC
cdr3_aa: CASTQGAGDYNEQFF
d_call: NA
clone_size: NA
j_call: TRBJ2-1
v_call: TRBV5-1

cdr3_nt: TGCAGCGTTGAAGTGGATAGCGGGAGTCGGGATGAGCAGTTCTTC
cdr3_aa: CSVEVDSGSRDEQFF
d_call: TRBD2
clone_size: NA
j_call: TRBJ2-1
v_call: TRBV29-1

cdr3_nt: TGTGCCAGCAGATCCGGACAGGCATCTAATTCACCCCTCCACTTT
cdr3_aa: CASRSGQASNSPLHF
d_call: TRBD1
clone_size: few
j_call: TRBJ1-6
v_call: TRBV6-2/TRBV6-3

cdr3_nt: TGTGCCAGCAGAGCAGCCGACAGGGGCAATCAGCCCCAGCATTTT
cdr3_aa: CASRAADRGNQPQHF
d_call: TRBD1
clone_size: many
j_call: TRBJ1-5
v_call: TRBV2

cdr3_nt: TGCAGTGCTCCACGACAGGGGGCCCATGAGCAGTTCTTC
cdr3_aa: CSAPRQGAHEQFF
d_call: TRBD1
clone_size: NA
j_call: TRBJ2-1
v_call: TRBV20-1